This is a list of T cell receptor beta chains from one sample in a study of T cells after yellow fever vaccination. MiXCR was run by TCRdb on the 5' RACE reads, yielding one entry per CDR3 protein. The table shows hundreds of thousands of distinct CDR3 sequences, with more than 9% occurring only once. Sequenced here: PBMCs, sampled on the day of the first yellow fever vaccination. These receptors came from a man between 18 and 35 years old who received the YFV17D yellow fever vaccine. Each CDR3 is given with its conserved first and last residue. The order of the fields is V gene, D gene, J gene, clone size, CDR3 protein, CDR3 DNA. A D gene is named only where the DNA matches it firmly. For some rows the clone size is stated as once, few or many, or as a class when expanded; others skip it.

V: TRBV5-5; D: .; J: TRBJ1-3; size: few; CDR3: CASSRGEPSGNTIYF; DNA: TGTGCCAGCAGCAGGGGCGAGCCCTCTGGAAACACCATATATTTT
V: TRBV20-1; D: .; J: TRBJ2-5; size: few; CDR3: CSASRAGADQETQYF; DNA: TGCAGTGCTAGTAGGGCCGGGGCGGACCAAGAGACCCAGTACTTC
V: TRBV12-3/TRBV12-4; D: TRBD1; J: TRBJ1-3; size: many; CDR3: CASSKRQGPGNTIYF; DNA: TGTGCCAGCAGTAAGAGACAGGGGCCCGGAAACACCATATATTTT
V: TRBV12-3/TRBV12-4; D: .; J: TRBJ2-5; size: many; CDR3: CASGTIVQYF; DNA: TGTGCCAGCGGCACAATTGTGCAGTACTTC
V: TRBV4-3; D: .; J: TRBJ1-3; size: .; CDR3: CASSHRGISGNTIYF; DNA: TGCGCCAGCAGCCACAGGGGTATCTCTGGAAACACCATATATTTT
V: TRBV4-3; D: .; J: TRBJ2-7; size: .; CDR3: CASSQGGGAVFYEQYF; DNA: TGCGCCAGCAGCCAAGGTGGGGGGGCTGTCTTCTACGAGCAGTACTTC
V: TRBV4-2; D: .; J: TRBJ2-3; size: .; CDR3: CASSPGRAEGYDTQYF; DNA: TGTGCCAGCAGCCCCGGCAGGGCGGAGGGGTATGATACGCAGTATTTT
V: TRBV5-1; D: TRBD1; J: TRBJ2-5; size: many; CDR3: CASSAGTGLETQYF; DNA: TGCGCCAGCAGCGCGGGGACAGGGTTAGAGACCCAGTACTTC
V: TRBV6-1; D: .; J: TRBJ1-6; size: few; CDR3: CASSAAGGYNSPLHF; DNA: TGTGCCAGCAGTGCCGCAGGAGGATATAATTCACCCCTCCACTTT
V: TRBV5-1; D: TRBD2; J: TRBJ2-5; size: many; CDR3: CASSLTTSGGGETQYF; DNA: TGCGCCAGCAGCTTGACGACTAGCGGAGGTGGAGAGACCCAGTACTTC
V: TRBV20-1; D: .; J: TRBJ1-2; size: few; CDR3: CSARVTGGYTF; DNA: TGCAGTGCTAGAGTCACCGGCGGCTACACCTTC
V: TRBV6-1; D: .; J: TRBJ2-5; size: few; CDR3: CASSLPTLGRETQYF; DNA: TGTGCCAGCAGCCTCCCTACTCTCGGAAGAGAGACCCAGTACTTC
V: TRBV4-2; D: .; J: TRBJ2-1; size: many; CDR3: CASSQGGDGDEQFF; DNA: TGTGCCAGCAGCCAAGGAGGGGACGGCGATGAGCAGTTCTTC
V: TRBV5-1; D: .; J: TRBJ2-5; size: few; CDR3: CASSLEAARGRETQYF; DNA: TGCGCCAGCAGCTTGGAGGCAGCGCGGGGGCGGGAGACCCAGTACTTC
V: TRBV7-9; D: .; J: TRBJ1-1; size: .; CDR3: CASSRPGPSAEAFF; DNA: TGTGCCAGCAGCCGCCCGGGACCTTCGGCCGAAGCTTTCTTT
V: TRBV20-1; D: .; J: TRBJ2-1; size: few; CDR3: CSARGSISYNEQFF; DNA: TGCAGTGCTAGAGGTTCCATCTCCTACAATGAGCAGTTCTTC
V: TRBV4-3; D: TRBD1; J: TRBJ1-6; size: .; CDR3: CASSPGQGDPYNSPLHF; DNA: TGCGCCAGCAGCCCCGGACAGGGTGACCCCTATAATTCACCCCTCCACTTT
V: TRBV20-1; D: .; J: TRBJ2-2; size: .; CDR3: CSARGQSGELFF; DNA: TGCAGTGCTAGAGGACAGTCCGGGGAGCTGTTTTTT
V: TRBV18; D: .; J: TRBJ2-7; size: few; CDR3: CASSPLEGGDEQYF; DNA: TGTGCCAGCTCACCACTGGAGGGGGGGGACGAGCAGTACTTC
V: TRBV3-1; D: .; J: TRBJ1-2; size: .; CDR3: CASSRRSNYGYTF; DNA: TGTGCCAGCAGCCGACGCAGTAACTATGGCTACACCTTC
V: TRBV7-2; D: .; J: TRBJ1-4; size: .; CDR3: CASSRALREKLFF; DNA: TGTGCCAGCAGCCGGGCCCTCCGGGAAAAACTGTTTTTT
V: TRBV18; D: .; J: TRBJ2-1; size: .; CDR3: CASSPPLARSSYNEQFF; DNA: TGTGCCAGCTCACCACCGTTGGCCCGGAGCTCCTACAATGAGCAGTTCTTC
V: TRBV7-9; D: TRBD1; J: TRBJ1-5; size: .; CDR3: CASSPLVTGRNQPQHF; DNA: TGTGCCAGCAGCCCTCTGGTGACAGGGCGCAATCAGCCCCAGCATTTT
V: TRBV12-3/TRBV12-4; D: .; J: TRBJ1-4; size: .; CDR3: CASSLYENEKLFF; DNA: TGTGCCAGCAGTTTATATGAGAATGAAAAACTGTTTTTT
V: TRBV28; D: TRBD1; J: TRBJ2-5; size: .; CDR3: CASSLWQTGEETQYF; DNA: TGTGCCAGCAGTTTATGGCAGACAGGGGAAGAGACCCAGTACTTC
V: TRBV28; D: TRBD1; J: TRBJ1-2; size: .; CDR3: CASSFHGTGGKDSGYTF; DNA: TGTGCCAGCAGTTTCCACGGAACAGGGGGCAAAGATAGTGGCTACACCTTC
V: TRBV4-3; D: .; J: TRBJ2-6; size: few; CDR3: CASSPRPGANVLTF; DNA: TGCGCCAGCAGCCCGCGTCCCGGGGCCAACGTCCTGACTTTC
V: TRBV6-2/TRBV6-3; D: TRBD2; J: TRBJ2-3; size: few; CDR3: CASSYPSSYSRLAGGRQDTQYF; DNA: TGTGCCAGCAGTTATCCATCCTCTTACTCAAGACTAGCGGGGGGGCGTCAAGATACGCAGTATTTT
V: TRBV4-1; D: .; J: TRBJ2-6; size: .; CDR3: CASSQDPGRGGANVLTF; DNA: TGCGCCAGCAGCCAAGATCCTGGGAGAGGTGGGGCCAACGTCCTGACTTTC
V: TRBV12-5; D: TRBD2; J: TRBJ2-1; size: .; CDR3: CASGLSRSGGTNEQFF; DNA: TGTGCTAGTGGTTTGAGCCGCAGCGGGGGAACCAATGAGCAGTTCTTC